This T cell receptor beta chain was obtained from a study of Graves' ophthalmopathy and Graves' hyperthyroidism. Study in general: Researchers classed hyperthyroidism as stable given no ophthalmopathy within 18 months of follow-up.

The authors amplified TCR beta CDR3 regions from RNA transcripts. HTBI-primed RT-PCR formed the first round, and a multiplex PCR formed the second. One entry per CDR3 protein results from TCRdb running MiXCR on the multiplex PCR reads. The sample consists of over a million distinct CDR3 sequences, roughly two fifths of them appearing once. At least ten counts were recorded for this clonotype. Its antigen remains unknown. Looked up from germline, CDR1 is LNHDA and CDR2 is SQIVND (reference sequence). This CDR3 has 13 residues. The V end was cut by 7 bases, the J end by 1 base, with 10 bases between. Study-level points and caveats: Most expanded clonotypes from thyroid (those above 0.001 frequency) were also found in blood.

This sequence was found in an adult man with Graves' hyperthyroidism. Specimen: peripheral blood or thyroid tissue (not recorded which). This chain links TRBV19 with TRBJ1-1; D is undetermined. The CDR3 coding sequence is TGTGCCAGTACCACTCCGTCGAACACTGAAGCTTTCTTT. It translates to CASTTPSNTEAFF.